This is a list of T cell receptor beta chains from one sample in a study of blood T cell repertoires in COVID-19. This table comes from immunoSEQ multiplex PCR, and its TCRdb copy is limited to in-frame clones, with some not included. This sample carries around 270,000 clones, 88% of them seen once, and the ten largest clones take 3.5% to 4.5%. Specimen: peripheral blood. The origin of the receptors is a man aged 55 to 69 who had recovered from COVID-19. Both conserved end residues are part of each CDR3. The order of the fields is D gene, J gene, clone size, V gene, CDR3 protein, CDR3 DNA. D genes are given only for firm matches. The size entry is marked missing in some rows and otherwise reads once, few, many or a size class.

>-|TRBJ2-5|-|TRBV2
CASKQIQETQYF
TGTGCCAGCAAACAGATACAAGAGACCCAGTACTTC
>TRBD2|TRBJ2-4|-|TRBV7-2
CASSSDSGGDIQYF
TGTGCCAGCAGCTCCGATAGCGGGGGTGACATTCAGTACTTC
>TRBD2|TRBJ2-3|-|TRBV9
CASSPPSGSGGDTDTQYF
TGTGCCAGCAGTCCACCAAGTGGTAGCGGGGGGGACACAGATACGCAGTATTTT
>TRBD1|TRBJ2-7|-|TRBV29-1
CSVEGGTGGAYEQYF
TGCAGCGTTGAAGGCGGGACAGGGGGTGCCTACGAGCAGTACTTC
>-|TRBJ2-7|-|TRBV7-9
CASSLVLHEQYF
TGTGCCAGCAGCTTAGTTCTCCACGAGCAGTACTTC
>TRBD1|TRBJ1-6|-|TRBV14
CASSQWTGVNSPLHF
TGTGCCAGCAGCCAATGGACAGGCGTAAATTCACCCCTCCACTTT
>TRBD2|TRBJ2-3|-|TRBV5-4
CASSGGTSGGLAYTDTQYF
TGTGCCAGCAGCGGAGGGACTAGCGGGGGGCTTGCTTACACAGATACGCAGTATTTT
>-|TRBJ2-7|-|TRBV6-5
CASSYSHSQPYEQYF
TGTGCCAGCAGTTACTCGCACTCCCAACCCTACGAGCAGTACTTC
>-|TRBJ1-1|-|TRBV5-1
CASSPLLNTEAFF
TGCGCCAGCAGCCCTCTCCTAAACACTGAAGCTTTCTTT
>-|TRBJ2-2|-|TRBV29-1
CSVVRNTGELFF
TGCAGCGTTGTGCGTAACACCGGGGAGCTGTTTTTT
>-|TRBJ2-1|-|TRBV4-2
CASSQGQQFGANEQFF
TGTGCCAGCAGCCAAGGGCAGCAGTTCGGAGCTAATGAGCAGTTCTTC
>TRBD1|TRBJ1-5|-|TRBV19
CASSMGTVPNQPQHF
TGTGCCAGTAGTATGGGGACAGTCCCTAATCAGCCCCAGCATTTT
>TRBD2|TRBJ2-2|-|TRBV7-8
CASSHASGGANTGELFF
TGTGCCAGCAGCCACGCTAGCGGGGGGGCTAACACCGGGGAGCTGTTTTTT
>TRBD1|TRBJ2-3|-|TRBV7-8
CASSPSPQGARIDTQYF
TGTGCCAGCAGCCCCTCCCCCCAGGGGGCGCGGATAGATACGCAGTATTTT
>TRBD1|TRBJ2-2|-|TRBV6-2/TRBV6-3
CASSYQDRGWENTGELFF
TGTGCCAGCAGTTACCAGGACAGGGGGTGGGAGAACACCGGGGAGCTGTTTTTT
>TRBD1|TRBJ2-3|-|TRBV27
CASSLRTGGHGDTQYF
TGTGCCAGCAGTTTACGGACAGGGGGCCATGGGGATACGCAGTATTTT
>-|TRBJ1-3|-|TRBV4-2
CASSQDPGTGNTIYF
TGTGCCAGCAGCCAAGATCCAGGGACTGGAAACACCATATATTTT
>-|TRBJ2-7|-|TRBV6-5
CASSLVETGTYEQYF
TGTGCCAGCAGTTTAGTGGAGACGGGTACCTACGAGCAGTACTTC
>-|TRBJ1-1|-|TRBV19
CASSIPFGIYRVDTEAFF
TGTGCCAGTAGTATACCGTTTGGGATTTACAGGGTGGACACTGAAGCTTTCTTT
>-|TRBJ1-6|-|TRBV9
CASSVAGSPLHF
TGTGCCAGCAGCGTAGCGGGTTCACCCCTCCACTTT
>-|TRBJ2-5|-|TRBV5-1
CASSLLGQGKETQYF
TGCGCCAGCAGCCTCCTAGGGCAGGGCAAAGAGACCCAGTACTTC
>TRBD1|TRBJ2-7|once|TRBV27
CASSFRDRSSYEQYF
TGTGCCAGCAGCTTCCGGGACAGGAGCTCCTACGAGCAGTACTTC
>-|TRBJ2-3|-|TRBV18
CASSPRQGQDTQYF
TGTGCCAGCTCACCACGGCAGGGTCAAGATACGCAGTATTTT
>-|TRBJ1-3|-|TRBV9
CASSVAGSGNTIYF
TGTGCCAGCAGCGTAGCGGGCTCTGGAAACACCATATATTTT
>-|TRBJ2-7|-|TRBV6-6
CASTTRVSAEQYF
TGTGCCAGCACAACTAGGGTTTCAGCGGAGCAGTACTTC
>-|TRBJ2-5|-|TRBV5-1
CASSLVGSETQYF
TGCGCCAGCAGCTTGGTTGGGAGCGAGACCCAGTACTTC
>TRBD2|TRBJ2-5|-|TRBV5-1
CASSFSSGEQTQYF
TGCGCCAGCAGCTTCAGCAGCGGGGAGCAAACCCAGTACTTC
>TRBD2|TRBJ2-7|-|TRBV3-1/TRBV3-2
CASSREVGFGTSGTYEQYF
TGTGCCAGCAGCCGAGAGGTGGGGTTTGGGACTAGCGGGACCTACGAGCAGTACTTC
>-|TRBJ2-7|-|TRBV7-3
CASSLNAAYEQYF
TGTGCCAGCAGCTTAAACGCAGCCTACGAGCAGTACTTC
>-|TRBJ1-5|few|TRBV7-9
CVFVEEANQPQHF
TGTGTGTTTGTGGAGGAGGCCAATCAGCCCCAGCATTTT
>TRBD1|TRBJ2-5|-|TRBV11-2
CASSRHTGGETQYF
TGTGCCAGCAGCCGCCACACAGGGGGGGAGACCCAGTACTTC
>TRBD1|TRBJ2-7|-|TRBV30
CAWVDRDEQYF
TGTGCCTGGGTAGACAGGGACGAGCAGTACTTC
>-|TRBJ1-2|-|TRBV12-3/TRBV12-4
CASTMGAYGYTF
TGTGCCAGCACCATGGGAGCCTATGGCTACACCTTC